This TCR beta chain was recorded in a study of CD8 T cells in Susac syndrome. Overall study findings and caveats: The study's TCR sequencing and HLA analysis covered a relatively small number of individuals, and the study acknowledged this.

Reverse transcription used roughly 0.5 to 1 ug RNA and random hexamers. Multiplex immunoSEQ PCR targeted 54 Vbeta and 13 Jbeta TCR beta segments. TCRdb reprocessed the immunoSEQ multiplex PCR reads with MiXCR, giving one entry per CDR3 protein. The sample shows 110,000 or so distinct CDR3 sequences, around 94% of them seen only once. Per germline, CDR1 MNHEY and CDR2 SVGAGI. CDR3 length equals 16 residues. Trimming stripped 2 bases from V and 1 base from J, with 15 bases between. The sequenced target, TCR beta, came from blood CD8+ and CD4+ T cells. Worth noting for this clonotype: Antigen: not known.

The receptor was derived from a human donor in good health. Sequenced sample: CD4+ T cells from PBMCs. This chain connects TRBV6-5 to TRBJ2-7; D is possibly TRBD1 (6 bases). The CDR3 protein is CASSYAGQWESYEQYF. The CDR3 DNA sequence: TGTGCCAGCAGTTACGCTGGACAGTGGGAATCCTACGAGCAGTACTTC.